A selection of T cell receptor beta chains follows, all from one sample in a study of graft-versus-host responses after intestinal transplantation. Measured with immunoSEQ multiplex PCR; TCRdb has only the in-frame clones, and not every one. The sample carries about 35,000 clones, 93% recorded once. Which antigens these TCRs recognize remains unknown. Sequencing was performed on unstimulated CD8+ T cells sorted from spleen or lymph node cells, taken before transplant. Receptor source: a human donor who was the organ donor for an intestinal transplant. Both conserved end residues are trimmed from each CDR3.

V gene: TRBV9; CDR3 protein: ASSVGQRNEQF
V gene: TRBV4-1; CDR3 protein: ASSQDPNDRWGTEAF
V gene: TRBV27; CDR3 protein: ASSPRQAGEQY
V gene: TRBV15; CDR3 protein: ATSRSQGADEQF
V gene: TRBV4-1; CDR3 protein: ASSQATTGQGAGELF
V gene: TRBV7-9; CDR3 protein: ASSSRLAGVANEQF
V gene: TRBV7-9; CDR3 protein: ASSHRGGAGELF
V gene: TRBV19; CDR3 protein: ASKGGPSGANVLT
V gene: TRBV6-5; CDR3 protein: ASSWGPGANVLT
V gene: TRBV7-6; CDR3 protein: ASSSLAVTDTQY
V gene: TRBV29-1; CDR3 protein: SVDGVMEGSYEQY
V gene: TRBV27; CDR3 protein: ASSSGTGANVLT
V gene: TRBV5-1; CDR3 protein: ASSTGDSSYEQY
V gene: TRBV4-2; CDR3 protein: ASSPPGQGSWNTIY
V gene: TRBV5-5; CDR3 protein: ASSLSPRSATNEKLF
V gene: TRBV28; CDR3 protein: ASSLRAFLHYEQY
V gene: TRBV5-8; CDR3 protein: ASSLDSTNTGELF
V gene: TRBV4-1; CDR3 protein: ASSQDGQGRSSYEQY
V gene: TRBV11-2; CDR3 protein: ASSYGILDRALRYEQY
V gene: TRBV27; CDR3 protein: ASTNSLNEQF
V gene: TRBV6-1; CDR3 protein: ASSPGLIGEQY
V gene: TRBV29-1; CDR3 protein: SVPGLAGGGSDTQY
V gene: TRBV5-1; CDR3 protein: ASSQIWVGLRSGANVLT
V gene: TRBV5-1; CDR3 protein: ASSLVQPTGGLFYEQY
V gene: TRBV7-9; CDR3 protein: ASSLDHSGANVLT
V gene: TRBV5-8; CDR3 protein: ASSLAGGLGTEAF
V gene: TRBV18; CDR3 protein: ASSTEFASSTDTQY
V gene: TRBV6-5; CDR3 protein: ASSYLRITGELF
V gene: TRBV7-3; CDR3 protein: ASSLRTSGRDNEQF
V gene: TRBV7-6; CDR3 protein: ASSFSGRGSDTQY
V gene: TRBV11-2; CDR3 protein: ASSLFGGSGSYEQY
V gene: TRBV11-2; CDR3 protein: ASSLGASGEYEQY
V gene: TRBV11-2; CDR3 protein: ASSPRRGADRPLSPLH
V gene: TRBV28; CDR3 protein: ASSFATNYGYT
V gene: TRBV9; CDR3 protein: ASSNGEAGNTGELF
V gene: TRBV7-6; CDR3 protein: ASSSGTDYEQY
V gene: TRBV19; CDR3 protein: ASSIGDRGFSEAF
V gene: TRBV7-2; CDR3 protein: ASSLLALAGGAGEQF
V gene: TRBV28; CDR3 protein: ASSPVNTEAF
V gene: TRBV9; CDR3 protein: ASSAFKGHNSPLH
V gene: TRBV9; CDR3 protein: ASSVVGGGAYNEQF
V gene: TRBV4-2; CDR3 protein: ASSQDPSSKPPHEQY
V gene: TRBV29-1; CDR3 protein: SVEDVPTGLSGANVLT
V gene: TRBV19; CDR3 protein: ASSAPTGLGDEQF
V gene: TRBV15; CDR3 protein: ATSRDRASPGDEQF
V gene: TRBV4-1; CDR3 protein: ASSQLGTGGYEQY
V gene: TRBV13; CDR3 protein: ASSLGLAGTGELF
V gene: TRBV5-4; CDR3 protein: ASSNRQMYSNQPQH
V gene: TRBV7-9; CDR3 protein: ASSVSSGRAILNEQF
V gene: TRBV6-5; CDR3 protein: ASSYSSGRGNGELF
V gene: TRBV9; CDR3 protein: ASSVGGLSNQPQH
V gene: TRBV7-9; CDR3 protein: ASSLGGQGASYEQY